One and the same sample provided the 2 T cell receptor beta chains below, sequenced in a study of T cells in Graves' hyperthyroidism and ophthalmopathy. The TCR beta CDR3 regions underwent amplification using RNA transcripts as the source. The HTBI set primed first-round TCR CDR3 RT-PCR. TCRdb re-called the multiplex PCR reads through MiXCR, storing one row per CDR3 protein. The table has about 560,000 distinct CDR3 sequences, over 15% seen once. Specimen: blood. The source is a woman between 18 and 29 years old with Graves' hyperthyroidism.

The chain is built from TRBV11-2 and TRBJ1-3; D call uncertain. The CDR3 is 16 amino acids. The V and J ends lost 5 bases and 3 bases respectively, with 17 bases between them. CDR1 is SGHAT and CDR2 is FQNNGV in the germline V gene. The CDR3 protein is CASSTPLDKYGNTIYF. The CDR3 DNA reads as TGTGCCAGCAGCACCCCCCTCGACAAGTATGGAAACACCATATATTTT.

A few counts support this clonotype. This chain uses TRBV7-3 with TRBJ2-3; TRBD2 is a possible D gene (6 bases). This CDR3 region has 16 residues. V gave up 4 bases and J gave up 3 bases, with 17 bases separating them. The germline V gene has CDR1 SGHTA and CDR2 FQGTGA. This CDR3 is CASSSQRASETDTQYF. CDR3 nucleotides: TGTGCCAGCAGCTCGCAAAGGGCTAGCGAGACAGATACGCAGTATTTT.